This TCR beta chain came from a study of blood T cell repertoires in COVID-19. Study overall: PBMCs, B-cell-depleted T cells, or T cells were the source of the cDNA or gDNA that made up the material.

Germline V lookup: CDR1 LGHDT, CDR2 YNNKEL (reference sequence). This CDR3 is 15 amino acids long. V was clipped by 4 bases and J by 4 bases; unmatched bases: 6. The authors' processing: It was from reference gene primer amplification that nucleated cell counts were estimated. Data came from immunoSEQ multiplex PCR; TCRdb stores just in-frame clones and leaves some out. V and J calls and clone size are given by that table; D and trimming were obtained from the DNA. The repertoire holds over 200,000 clones, with around four fifths as singletons. This clone appeared a single time. Participants were aged about 18 to 90 years, lived in over 20 US areas, and enrolled virtually. Assignment of participants to cohorts was predicated upon participant-reported clinical history.

The gene calls are TRBV3-1 (or the pseudogene TRBV3-2) and TRBJ2-7; 11 bases align to TRBD2. The sample was PBMCs or T cells enriched from blood (not recorded which). The sequence was obtained from a man in his forties or fifties who had recovered from COVID-19. The CDR3 nucleotides read TGTGCCAGCAGCCGCCCTAGCGGGGGGCAATACGAGCAGTACTTC. Its protein product is CASSRPSGGQYEQYF.